A selection of T cell receptor beta chains follows, all from one sample in a study of cytomegalovirus exposure and HLA in healthy donors. TCRdb keeps only in-frame clones here, not all; method: immunoSEQ multiplex PCR. The sample records roughly 100,000 clones, 65% to 85% being singletons. The sample comprised PBMCs. Source of these receptors: a man aged 50-59 years in good health and CMV-seronegative. The CDR3 runs from the conserved cysteine through the conserved F or W. Each record gives: clone size, V gene, D gene, J gene, CDR3 DNA, CDR3 protein. D genes are given only for firm matches. Clone size, where shown, is once, few, many, or a class for clones that have expanded.

clone_size: .
v_call: TRBV9
d_call: .
j_call: TRBJ2-3
cdr3_nt: TGTGCCAGCAGCGTAGGAGGGAACCATATCACAGATACGCAGTATTTT
cdr3_aa: CASSVGGNHITDTQYF

clone_size: .
v_call: TRBV6-5
d_call: .
j_call: TRBJ2-4
cdr3_nt: TGTGCCAGCAGTTACAGAACTAGCCAAAACATTCAGTACTTC
cdr3_aa: CASSYRTSQNIQYF

clone_size: few
v_call: TRBV30
d_call: .
j_call: TRBJ1-6
cdr3_nt: TGTGCCTGGACTCCAGGGCAGGGAGGTTCACCCCTCCACTTT
cdr3_aa: CAWTPGQGGSPLHF

clone_size: few
v_call: TRBV18
d_call: TRBD1
j_call: TRBJ2-3
cdr3_nt: TGTGCCAGCTCATTCCGGGACAGGGTCACAGATACGCAGTATTTT
cdr3_aa: CASSFRDRVTDTQYF

clone_size: .
v_call: TRBV19
d_call: .
j_call: TRBJ2-1
cdr3_nt: TGTGCCAGTAGTATGGGGGGCTCCTACAATGAGCAGTTCTTC
cdr3_aa: CASSMGGSYNEQFF

clone_size: .
v_call: TRBV9
d_call: TRBD1
j_call: TRBJ1-1
cdr3_nt: TGTGCCAGCAGCCGCTCAACTACAGGGGTGGACACTGAAGCTTTCTTT
cdr3_aa: CASSRSTTGVDTEAFF

clone_size: .
v_call: TRBV5-4
d_call: TRBD2
j_call: TRBJ2-5
cdr3_nt: TGTGCCAGCAGCTTGGCTAGCGGGGGGGCGGGAGGAGAGACCCAGTACTTC
cdr3_aa: CASSLASGGAGGETQYF

clone_size: few
v_call: TRBV25-1
d_call: .
j_call: TRBJ1-5
cdr3_nt: TGTGCCAGCAGTGGACAGGTGGGACAGCCCCAGCATTTT
cdr3_aa: CASSGQVGQPQHF

clone_size: .
v_call: TRBV18
d_call: TRBD2
j_call: TRBJ2-1
cdr3_nt: TGTGCCAGCTCACCAAAGGGCGGGAGCTCCTACAATGAGCAGTTCTTC
cdr3_aa: CASSPKGGSSYNEQFF

clone_size: .
v_call: TRBV2
d_call: .
j_call: TRBJ2-2
cdr3_nt: TGTGCCAGCAGTGAGGAGTACACCGGGGAGCTGTTTTTT
cdr3_aa: CASSEEYTGELFF

clone_size: .
v_call: TRBV27
d_call: TRBD2
j_call: TRBJ2-7
cdr3_nt: TGTGCCACCCGGACTAGCGGGACTCGGGAGCAGTACTTC
cdr3_aa: CATRTSGTREQYF

clone_size: .
v_call: TRBV30
d_call: .
j_call: TRBJ2-3
cdr3_nt: TGTGCCTGGAGTGGGCTAGCGTCAGATACGCAGTATTTT
cdr3_aa: CAWSGLASDTQYF

clone_size: .
v_call: TRBV19
d_call: .
j_call: TRBJ2-6
cdr3_nt: TGTGCCAGTAGTATAGAAAGACAGCGCTCTGGGGCCAACGTCCTGACTTTC
cdr3_aa: CASSIERQRSGANVLTF

clone_size: .
v_call: TRBV18
d_call: .
j_call: TRBJ2-1
cdr3_nt: TGTGCCAGCTCACCAAGCCTAGACTTATACAATGAGCAGTTCTTC
cdr3_aa: CASSPSLDLYNEQFF

clone_size: .
v_call: TRBV28
d_call: .
j_call: TRBJ2-3
cdr3_nt: TGTGCCAGCAGTCCCGGTTCTGCGGGGACTAGCACAGATACGCAGTATTTT
cdr3_aa: CASSPGSAGTSTDTQYF

clone_size: .
v_call: TRBV28
d_call: .
j_call: TRBJ1-2
cdr3_nt: TGTGCCAGCAGTTTAGGGGGCTCTCCGGGCTACACCTTC
cdr3_aa: CASSLGGSPGYTF

clone_size: .
v_call: TRBV2
d_call: .
j_call: TRBJ1-5
cdr3_nt: TGTGCCAGCAGTTTTGAGGGAAGCAATCAGCCCCAGCATTTT
cdr3_aa: CASSFEGSNQPQHF

clone_size: once
v_call: TRBV6-6
d_call: .
j_call: TRBJ1-1
cdr3_nt: TGTGCCAGCAGGACAGCGAACACTGAAGCTTTCTTT
cdr3_aa: CASRTANTEAFF

clone_size: .
v_call: TRBV5-1
d_call: .
j_call: TRBJ2-7
cdr3_nt: TGCGCCAGCAGCTTGGGCGGATACGAGCAGTACTTC
cdr3_aa: CASSLGGYEQYF

clone_size: .
v_call: TRBV5-1
d_call: .
j_call: TRBJ1-1
cdr3_nt: TGCGCCAGCAGCTCGGGCGGGGTTGGGCAAGTAGCTTTCTTT
cdr3_aa: CASSSGGVGQVAFF

clone_size: few
v_call: TRBV7-3
d_call: TRBD2
j_call: TRBJ2-7
cdr3_nt: TGTGCCAGCAGCGCCCTGACTAGCGGGATCAACGAGCAGTACTTC
cdr3_aa: CASSALTSGINEQYF

clone_size: .
v_call: TRBV11-2
d_call: .
j_call: TRBJ2-7
cdr3_nt: TGTGCCAGCAGCCCCCCCATCTACGAGCAGTACTTC
cdr3_aa: CASSPPIYEQYF

clone_size: .
v_call: TRBV2
d_call: .
j_call: TRBJ2-7
cdr3_nt: TGTGCCAGCAGTGGGACTGGTTCCGAGCAGTACTTC
cdr3_aa: CASSGTGSEQYF

clone_size: .
v_call: TRBV28
d_call: .
j_call: TRBJ1-6
cdr3_nt: TGTGCCAGCAGTTGGGGTGGGGGCCCGATATTGGCCCTCCACTTT
cdr3_aa: CASSWGGGPILALHF

clone_size: .
v_call: TRBV5-4
d_call: .
j_call: TRBJ1-2
cdr3_nt: TGTGCCAGCCGGGACTTCGCTAACTATGGCTACACCTTC
cdr3_aa: CASRDFANYGYTF

clone_size: once
v_call: TRBV27
d_call: TRBD2
j_call: TRBJ2-3
cdr3_nt: TGTGCCAGCAGTCCCCTAGCAGCGGGAGGGAAAGATACGCAGTATTTT
cdr3_aa: CASSPLAAGGKDTQYF

clone_size: .
v_call: TRBV4-1
d_call: TRBD2
j_call: TRBJ2-3
cdr3_nt: TGCGCCAGCAGCCAAGATAGAACTAGCGGCGGGGGAGATACGCAGTATTTT
cdr3_aa: CASSQDRTSGGGDTQYF

clone_size: .
v_call: TRBV5-1
d_call: .
j_call: TRBJ1-3
cdr3_nt: TGCGCCAGCAGCACATCTGGAAACACCATATATTTT
cdr3_aa: CASSTSGNTIYF

clone_size: once
v_call: TRBV11-2
d_call: TRBD1
j_call: TRBJ1-5
cdr3_nt: TGTGCCAGCAGCTCAGACGGACAGGGGAATCAGCCCCAGCATTTT
cdr3_aa: CASSSDGQGNQPQHF

clone_size: .
v_call: TRBV30
d_call: .
j_call: TRBJ1-3
cdr3_nt: TGTGCCTGGAGTGTCGCATTCGGTGGCTCTGGAAACACCATATATTTT
cdr3_aa: CAWSVAFGGSGNTIYF

clone_size: .
v_call: TRBV5-4
d_call: .
j_call: TRBJ2-1
cdr3_nt: TGTGCCAGCAGCTTGGGAGACAATGAGCAGTTCTTC
cdr3_aa: CASSLGDNEQFF

clone_size: few
v_call: TRBV29-1
d_call: TRBD2
j_call: TRBJ2-3
cdr3_nt: TGCAGCGTTAGGGCTAGCGGGAGTACAGATACGCAGTATTTT
cdr3_aa: CSVRASGSTDTQYF

clone_size: .
v_call: TRBV27
d_call: .
j_call: TRBJ2-3
cdr3_nt: TGTGCCAGCAGTTCGACTAGGTCGGATACGCAGTATTTT
cdr3_aa: CASSSTRSDTQYF

clone_size: once
v_call: TRBV11-3
d_call: .
j_call: TRBJ2-2
cdr3_nt: TGTGCCAGCAGCTTCACCGGCCAGGGCACCGGGGAGCTGTTTTTT
cdr3_aa: CASSFTGQGTGELFF

clone_size: .
v_call: TRBV4-1
d_call: TRBD2
j_call: TRBJ2-3
cdr3_nt: TGCGCCAGCAGCCATGACCCGGGACTAGCGGGGGGTTTAACAGATACGCAGTATTTT
cdr3_aa: CASSHDPGLAGGLTDTQYF

clone_size: few
v_call: TRBV7-9
d_call: TRBD1
j_call: TRBJ2-5
cdr3_nt: TGTGCCAGCAGCGAGACAGGACAGGATCAAGAGACCCAGTACTTC
cdr3_aa: CASSETGQDQETQYF

clone_size: few
v_call: TRBV7-3
d_call: TRBD2
j_call: TRBJ2-2
cdr3_nt: TGTGCCAGCAGCTTAACGGGCGGGAGAACTGGGGAGCTGTTTTTT
cdr3_aa: CASSLTGGRTGELFF

clone_size: .
v_call: TRBV28
d_call: TRBD1
j_call: TRBJ2-7
cdr3_nt: TGTGCCAGCAGTTTAGGGAGACAGGGCTACGAGCAGTACTTC
cdr3_aa: CASSLGRQGYEQYF

clone_size: few
v_call: TRBV28
d_call: .
j_call: TRBJ2-7
cdr3_nt: TGTGCCACCCAGACAGAGCGTCTCTACGAGCAGTACTTC
cdr3_aa: CATQTERLYEQYF

clone_size: few
v_call: TRBV2
d_call: .
j_call: TRBJ1-1
cdr3_nt: TGTGCCAGCAGTGAAAACGGAGGGAACACTGAAGCTTTCTTT
cdr3_aa: CASSENGGNTEAFF

clone_size: .
v_call: TRBV5-1
d_call: TRBD1
j_call: TRBJ1-1
cdr3_nt: TGCGCCAGCAGCCCGGGTGCGACAGGGGGGTTTGAAGCTTTCTTT
cdr3_aa: CASSPGATGGFEAFF

clone_size: .
v_call: TRBV11-3
d_call: TRBD2
j_call: TRBJ2-3
cdr3_nt: TGTGCCAGCAGCTTAGGGCTAGCGGAGGCAGATACGCAGTATTTT
cdr3_aa: CASSLGLAEADTQYF

clone_size: .
v_call: TRBV6-6
d_call: .
j_call: TRBJ2-7
cdr3_nt: TGTGCCAGCAGTGTTCAGGGTGACGAGCAGTACTTC
cdr3_aa: CASSVQGDEQYF

clone_size: .
v_call: TRBV30
d_call: TRBD1
j_call: TRBJ2-7
cdr3_nt: TGTGCCTGGAGAAACCCGGGACAGGCCCGCTCCTACGAGCAGTACTTC
cdr3_aa: CAWRNPGQARSYEQYF

clone_size: .
v_call: TRBV10-3
d_call: TRBD1
j_call: TRBJ1-6
cdr3_nt: TGTGCCATCAGTAGACAGGGTCTAAATTCACCCCTCCACTTT
cdr3_aa: CAISRQGLNSPLHF

clone_size: .
v_call: TRBV19
d_call: .
j_call: TRBJ1-3
cdr3_nt: TGTGCCAGTAGATCCGGGACTAGCTCTGGAAACACCATATATTTT
cdr3_aa: CASRSGTSSGNTIYF

clone_size: .
v_call: TRBV6-5
d_call: .
j_call: TRBJ1-1
cdr3_nt: TGTGCCAGCAGTCGGGGGGGCACTGAAGCTTTCTTT
cdr3_aa: CASSRGGTEAFF

clone_size: .
v_call: TRBV7-2
d_call: .
j_call: TRBJ2-2
cdr3_nt: TGTGCCAGCAGCCCCCGCGGCGGTGTGAACACCGGGGAGCTGTTTTTT
cdr3_aa: CASSPRGGVNTGELFF

clone_size: .
v_call: TRBV27
d_call: TRBD1
j_call: TRBJ1-1
cdr3_nt: TGTGCCAGCAGGATACAGGGGATGAACACTGAAGCTTTCTTT
cdr3_aa: CASRIQGMNTEAFF

clone_size: .
v_call: TRBV5-4
d_call: TRBD2
j_call: TRBJ2-7
cdr3_nt: TGTGCCAGCAGCTCGAGGAGGACTAGCGGCTACGAGCAGTACTTC
cdr3_aa: CASSSRRTSGYEQYF

clone_size: once
v_call: TRBV5-6
d_call: .
j_call: TRBJ2-5
cdr3_nt: TGTGCCAGCAGCCTCCCCCGGGCGGGACAAGAGACCCAGTACTTC
cdr3_aa: CASSLPRAGQETQYF

clone_size: .
v_call: TRBV5-1
d_call: .
j_call: TRBJ2-5
cdr3_nt: TGTGCCAGCAGACCCTCACCCCGGGAGACCCAGTACTTC
cdr3_aa: CASRPSPRETQYF

clone_size: .
v_call: TRBV7-2
d_call: .
j_call: TRBJ2-7
cdr3_nt: TGTGCCAGCAGCTTAAGGTCAGGGAATACCTACGAGCAGTACTTC
cdr3_aa: CASSLRSGNTYEQYF

clone_size: .
v_call: TRBV9
d_call: .
j_call: TRBJ1-3
cdr3_nt: TGTGCCAGCAGCCGGGCCCGGGGGTCTGGAAACACCATATATTTT
cdr3_aa: CASSRARGSGNTIYF

clone_size: .
v_call: TRBV9
d_call: TRBD2
j_call: TRBJ2-1
cdr3_nt: TGTGCCAGCAGCCCCAGACTAGCGGGAGGGCCGAATGAGCAGTTCTTC
cdr3_aa: CASSPRLAGGPNEQFF

clone_size: few
v_call: TRBV5-1
d_call: TRBD2
j_call: TRBJ2-5
cdr3_nt: TGCGCCAGCAGCTCCTTTAGCGGGGGGGCCCAAGAGACCCAGTACTTC
cdr3_aa: CASSSFSGGAQETQYF

clone_size: once
v_call: TRBV5-1
d_call: .
j_call: TRBJ2-5
cdr3_nt: TGCGCCAGCAGCTTGGCCGCGATTGGGGGGTACCAAGAGACCCAGTACTTC
cdr3_aa: CASSLAAIGGYQETQYF